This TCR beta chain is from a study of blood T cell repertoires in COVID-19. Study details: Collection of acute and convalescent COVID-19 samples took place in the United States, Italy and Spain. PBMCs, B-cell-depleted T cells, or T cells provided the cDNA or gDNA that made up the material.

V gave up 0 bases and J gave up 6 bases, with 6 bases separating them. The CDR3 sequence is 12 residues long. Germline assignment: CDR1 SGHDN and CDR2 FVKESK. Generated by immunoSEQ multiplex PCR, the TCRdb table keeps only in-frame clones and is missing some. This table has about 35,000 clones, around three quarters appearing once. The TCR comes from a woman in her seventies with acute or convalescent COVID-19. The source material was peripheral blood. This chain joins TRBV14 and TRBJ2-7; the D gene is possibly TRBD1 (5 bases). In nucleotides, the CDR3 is TGTGCCAGCAGCCAAGACAGGGCCGAGCAGTACTTC. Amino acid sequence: CASSQDRAEQYF. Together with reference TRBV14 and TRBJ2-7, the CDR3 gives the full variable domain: EAGVTQFPSHSVIEKGQTVTLRCDPISGHDNLYWYRRVMGKEIKFLLHFVKESKQDESGMPNNRFLAERTGGTYSTLKVQPAELEDSGVYFCASSQDRAEQYFGPGTRLTVT.